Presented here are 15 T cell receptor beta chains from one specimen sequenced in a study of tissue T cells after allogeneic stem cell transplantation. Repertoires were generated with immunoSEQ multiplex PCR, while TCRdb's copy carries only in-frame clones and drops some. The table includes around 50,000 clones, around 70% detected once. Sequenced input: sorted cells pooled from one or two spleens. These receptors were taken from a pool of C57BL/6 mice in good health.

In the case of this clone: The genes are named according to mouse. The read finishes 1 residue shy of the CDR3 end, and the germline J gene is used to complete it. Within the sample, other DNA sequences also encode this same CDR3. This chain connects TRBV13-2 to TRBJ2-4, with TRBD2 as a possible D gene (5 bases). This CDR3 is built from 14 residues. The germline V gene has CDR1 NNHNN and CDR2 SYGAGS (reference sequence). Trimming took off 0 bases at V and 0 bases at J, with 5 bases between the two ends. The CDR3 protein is CASGDAGSQNTLYF. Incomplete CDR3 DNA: TGTGCCAGCGGTGATGCTGGGAGTCAAAACACCTTGTAC.

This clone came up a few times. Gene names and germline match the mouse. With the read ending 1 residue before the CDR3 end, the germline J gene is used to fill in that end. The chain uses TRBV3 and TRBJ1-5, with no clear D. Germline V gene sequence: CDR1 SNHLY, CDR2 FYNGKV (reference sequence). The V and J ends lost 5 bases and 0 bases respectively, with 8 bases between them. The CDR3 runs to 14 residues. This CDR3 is CASSPTYNNQAPLF. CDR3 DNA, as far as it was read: TGTGCCAGCAGCCCAACATATAACAACCAGGCTCCGCTT.

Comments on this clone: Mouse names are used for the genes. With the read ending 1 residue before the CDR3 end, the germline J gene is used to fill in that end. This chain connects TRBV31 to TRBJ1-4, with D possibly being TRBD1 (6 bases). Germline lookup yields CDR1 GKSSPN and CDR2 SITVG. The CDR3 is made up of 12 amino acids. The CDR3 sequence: CGRGQNNERLFF. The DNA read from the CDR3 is TGTGGTCGGGGACAAAACAACGAAAGATTATTT.

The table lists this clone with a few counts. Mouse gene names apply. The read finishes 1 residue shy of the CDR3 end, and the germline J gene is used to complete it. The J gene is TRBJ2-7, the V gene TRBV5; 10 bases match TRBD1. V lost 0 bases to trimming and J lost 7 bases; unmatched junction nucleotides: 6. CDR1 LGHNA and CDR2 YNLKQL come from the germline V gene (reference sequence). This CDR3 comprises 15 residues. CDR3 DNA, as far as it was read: TGTGCCAGCAGCCAAGAGGGACAGGGGTTGAGGGAACAGTAC. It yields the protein CASSQEGQGLREQY. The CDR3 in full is CASSQEGQGLREQYF.

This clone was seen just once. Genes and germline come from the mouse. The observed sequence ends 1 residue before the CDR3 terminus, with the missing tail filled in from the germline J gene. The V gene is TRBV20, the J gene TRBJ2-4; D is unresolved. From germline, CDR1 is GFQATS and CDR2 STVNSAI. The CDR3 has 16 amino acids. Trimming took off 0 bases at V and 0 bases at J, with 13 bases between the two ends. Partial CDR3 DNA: TGTGGTGCTAGGGAAACGGGTAGGGATAGTCAAAACACCTTGTAC. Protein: CGARETGRDSQNTLY. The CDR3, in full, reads CGARETGRDSQNTLYF.

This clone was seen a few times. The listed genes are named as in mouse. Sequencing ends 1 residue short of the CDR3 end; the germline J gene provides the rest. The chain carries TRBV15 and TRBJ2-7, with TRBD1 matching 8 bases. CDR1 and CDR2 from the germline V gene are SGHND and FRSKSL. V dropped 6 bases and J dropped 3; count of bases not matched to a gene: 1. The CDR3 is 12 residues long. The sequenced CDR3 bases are TGTGCCAGCAGGGGGACAGGCTATGAACAGTAC. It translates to CASRGTGYEQY. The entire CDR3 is CASRGTGYEQYF. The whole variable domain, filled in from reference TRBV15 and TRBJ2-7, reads DAGVTQTPRHEVAEKGQTIILKCEPVSGHNDLFWYRQTKIQGLELLSYFRSKSLMEDGGAFKDRFKAEMLNSSFSTLKIQPTEPKDSAVYLCASRGTGYEQYFGPGTRLTVL.

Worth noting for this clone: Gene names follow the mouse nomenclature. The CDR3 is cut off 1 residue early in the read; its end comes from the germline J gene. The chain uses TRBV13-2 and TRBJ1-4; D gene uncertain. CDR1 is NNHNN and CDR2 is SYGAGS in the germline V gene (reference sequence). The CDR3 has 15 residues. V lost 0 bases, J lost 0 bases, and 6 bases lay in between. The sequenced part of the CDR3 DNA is TGTGCCAGCGGTGATGCACCAGTTTCCAACGAAAGATTATTT. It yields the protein CASGDAPVSNERLF. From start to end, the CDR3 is CASGDAPVSNERLFF.

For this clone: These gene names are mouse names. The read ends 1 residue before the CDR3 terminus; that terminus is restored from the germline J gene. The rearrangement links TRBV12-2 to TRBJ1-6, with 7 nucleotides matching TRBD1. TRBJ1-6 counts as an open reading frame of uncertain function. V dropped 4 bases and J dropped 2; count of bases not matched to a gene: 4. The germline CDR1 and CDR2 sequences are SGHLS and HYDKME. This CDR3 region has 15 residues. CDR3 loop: CASSRDRTYNSPLYF. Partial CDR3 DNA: TGTGCCAGCTCCCGGGACAGAACCTATAATTCGCCCCTCTAC.

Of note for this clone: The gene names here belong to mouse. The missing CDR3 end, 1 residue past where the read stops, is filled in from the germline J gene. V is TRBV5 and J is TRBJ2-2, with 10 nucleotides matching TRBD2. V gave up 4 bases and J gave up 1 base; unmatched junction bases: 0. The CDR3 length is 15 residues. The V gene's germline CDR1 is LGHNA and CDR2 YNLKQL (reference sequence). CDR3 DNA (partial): TGTGCCAGCAGCCGGGACTGGGGAAACACCGGGCAGCTCTAC. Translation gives CASSRDWGNTGQLY. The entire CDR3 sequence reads CASSRDWGNTGQLYF.

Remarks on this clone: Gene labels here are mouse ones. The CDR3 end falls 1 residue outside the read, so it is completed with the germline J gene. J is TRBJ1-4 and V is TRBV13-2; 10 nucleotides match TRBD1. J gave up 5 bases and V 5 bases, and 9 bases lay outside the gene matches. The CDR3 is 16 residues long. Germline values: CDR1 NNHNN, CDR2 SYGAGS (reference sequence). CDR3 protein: CASGPGQGRGNERLFF. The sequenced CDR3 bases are TGTGCCAGCGGACCGGGACAGGGGAGGGGAAACGAAAGATTATTT.

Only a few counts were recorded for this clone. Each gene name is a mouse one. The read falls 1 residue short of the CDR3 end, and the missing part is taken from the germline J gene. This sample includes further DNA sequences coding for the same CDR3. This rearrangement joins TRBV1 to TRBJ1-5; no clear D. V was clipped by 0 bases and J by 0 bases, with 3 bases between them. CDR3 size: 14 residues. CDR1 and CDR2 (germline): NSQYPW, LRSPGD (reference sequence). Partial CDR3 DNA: TGCACCTGCAGTGCAGACTCTAACAACCAGGCTCCGCTT. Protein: CTCSADSNNQAPL. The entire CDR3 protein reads CTCSADSNNQAPLF.

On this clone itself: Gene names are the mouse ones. The DNA read from the CDR3 is TGTGCCAGCAGTCTAAGGCAAAACACAGAAGTCTTC. This sequence encodes CASSLRQNTEVF. The complete CDR3 reads CASSLRQNTEVFF. V gene TRBV26 combines with J gene TRBJ1-1; D gene unclear. The sequence runs out 1 residue before the end of the CDR3; the remainder is reconstructed from the germline J gene. Germline loops: CDR1 KGHPV, CDR2 FQNQEV (reference sequence). Deletions cut 3 bases from V and 1 base from J, with 6 bases between. This CDR3 contains 13 residues.

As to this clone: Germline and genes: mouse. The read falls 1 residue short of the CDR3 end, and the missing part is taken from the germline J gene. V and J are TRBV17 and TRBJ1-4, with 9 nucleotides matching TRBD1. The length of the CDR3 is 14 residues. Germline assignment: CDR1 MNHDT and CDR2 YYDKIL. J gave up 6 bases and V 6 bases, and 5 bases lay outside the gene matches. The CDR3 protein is CASRGTGRDERLFF. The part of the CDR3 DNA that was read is TGTGCTAGCAGAGGGACAGGGAGGGACGAAAGATTATTT.

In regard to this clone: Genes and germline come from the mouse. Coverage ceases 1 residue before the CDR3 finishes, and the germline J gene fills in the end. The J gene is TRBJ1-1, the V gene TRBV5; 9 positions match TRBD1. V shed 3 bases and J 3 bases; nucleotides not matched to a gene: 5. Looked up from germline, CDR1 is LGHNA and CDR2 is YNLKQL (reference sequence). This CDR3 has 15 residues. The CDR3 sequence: CASSQRQGEDTEVFF. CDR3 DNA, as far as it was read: TGTGCCAGCAGCCAGAGACAGGGGGAGGACACAGAAGTCTTC.

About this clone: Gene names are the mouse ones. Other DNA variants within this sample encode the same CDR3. Here the CDR3 reads CASSLGQGTEVFF. The DNA read from the CDR3 is TGTGCCAGCAGCTTGGGACAGGGCACAGAAGTCTTC. V and J are TRBV3 and TRBJ1-1; 9 bases line up with TRBD1. The read comes to an end 1 residue before the CDR3 does, leaving the germline J gene to fill in the end. After removal of 3 bases from V and 4 bases from J, the junction contained 0 bases not matched to a gene. Germline-derived CDR1 and CDR2 are SNHLY and FYNGKV (reference sequence). The CDR3 has 13 residues.